The clone carrying this TCR beta chain was counted between two and nine times. Its antigen remains unknown. This specimen comes from a study of identical twins. Findings and caveats of the study: The analysis was cross-sectional rather than longitudinal within donors.

The V and J ends lost 7 bases and 4 bases respectively, with 14 bases between them. Looked up from germline, CDR1 is SQVTM and CDR2 is ANQGSEA. The CDR3 has 12 residues. TCRdb analysed the 5' RACE reads with MiXCR anew, one entry per CDR3 protein. The sample gives fewer than 650,000 distinct CDR3 sequences, roughly 9.5% of which show up once; roughly 3% is in the top ten. This sample also belongs to another study, concerning yellow fever vaccine responses in identical twins.

The sample was PBMCs. The chain recombines TRBV29-1 with TRBJ2-7; D is undetermined. The source is a woman in her late teens or twenties in good health. The CDR3 region is CSGAVSWYEQYF. The CDR3, as DNA: TGCAGCGGGGCAGTGTCCTGGTACGAGCAGTACTTC.